This entry describes one T cell receptor (beta chain). This clonotype was recorded at least ten times. What antigen it recognizes has not been identified. Base qualities are not recorded, but no much larger clone differs from it by a single base. The sample comes from a study of identical twins (dated by TCRdb to 2016 to 2018). Broadly, across the study: The study deep-sequenced TCR alpha and beta repertoires from monozygotic twins, unrelated adults of various ages and cord blood to test whether fetal clonotypes persist. To rule out contamination, the twin experiments were replicated at different times with different library preparation protocols.

All donors were healthy Caucasians. Three pairs of female monozygotic twins, all aged about 18 to 29 years, made up the twin cohort. Peripheral blood mononuclear cells were used as the source from which RNA for TCR libraries was isolated. Study-level results and caveats: Abundant cord blood beta clonotypes carried fewer insertions; young adult naive repertoires showed a weaker similar trend, while memory repertoires showed none. Compared with coincidental sharing between unrelated individuals, out-of-frame TCR alpha sequences shared between twins had an excess of sequences with low generation probability. Out-of-frame TCR alpha sharing in monozygotic twins was systematically underestimated by recombination models, whereas sharing between unrelated individuals was in agreement with the recombination models. Conclusions relied on cross-sectional statistical analysis, since the same donors could not be followed over many years. Invariant T cells such as MAIT and iNKT could partly confound zero-insertion analyses, though diverse VJ usage argued against this for most clonotypes. In beta out-of-frame sequences, excess twin sharing was weaker, because having fewer shared sequences lowered the signal-to-noise ratio.

Receptor amplification or capture employed 5' RACE. Sequencer: Illumina HiSeq 2000. A universal primer binding site was introduced by template switching, and a unique molecular identifier was present in the final cDNA, enabling accurate counting of TCR cDNA molecules. Specific primers in the conserved constant-segment region were used to synthesize first-strand cDNA for TCR alpha and beta chains. To control for contamination, each cDNA library was double barcoded with a SMART-Mk sample barcode plus Illumina barcodes. TruSeq adapter sequences and Illumina sample barcodes were added in two successive PCR steps. The Illumina HiSeq platform was used with custom primers to sequence TCR alpha and beta cDNA libraries. Turning to the authors' computational methods: MiGEC was used to process raw reads and extract unique molecular identifiers, and MiXCR was used to find CDR3 positions. Recombination models were inferred per individual with the repgenHMM and IGoR tools using an EM algorithm. The analysis of shared clonotypes was done with the tcR package in R, with sharing normalized by the product of cloneset sizes. To study raw recombination free of thymic and clonal selection effects, out-of-frame nonproductive sequences were analyzed. The raw public data were reprocessed by TCRdb itself: fastp quality trimming at Q25, MiXCR clonotype calling, in-frame beta chains only. CDR3 protein duplicates are merged, each entry listing the most common genes and DNA. These V and J calls are TCRdb output, not the study's own analysis. The sample data list fewer than 650,000 distinct CDR3 sequences, and just over 7% of these were observed just once. Jointly, the top ten make up less than 2% of the sample.

The cysteine opens and the phenylalanine closes a CDR3 of 16 amino acids. Of all the DNA, just the CDR3 is kept, 48 bases in frame from base 1. Per the germline V gene, SGHTA is the CDR1 and FQGNSA is the CDR2. Germline trimming amounts to 3 bases on V and 0 bases on J, with 5 as the count of junction bases outside the gene matches. In addition, the sample was reused for a study of yellow fever vaccine responses in identical twins. Per the second study: According to the authors, in identical twins the way T cells responded to vaccination appeared partly convergent and partly personalized. The study precisely tracked vaccine-responding T cell clones in identical twins.

This receptor chain uses TRBV7-2 and TRBJ2-1; 7 of the junction bases match TRBD1. This clonotype was obtained from a woman in her late teens or twenties in good health. The sample taken for sequencing was PBMCs. CDR3 protein: CASSFWTGGSYNEQFF. The nucleotides read TGTGCCAGCAGCTTTTGGACAGGAGGCTCCTACAATGAGCAGTTCTTC.